A single T cell receptor beta chain is shown here with its context. The antigen remains undetermined. The data are from a study of CD8+ T cells in alopecia areata. Study in general: It was 6 to 18 months of tofacitinib, and then there were 6 months off drug. Whole-study results and caveats: Clonality was higher in lesional than normal scalp, especially in alopecia totalis/universalis.

Extracted RNA was reverse transcribed into cDNA, the sequencing template. Clones were read by immunoSEQ multiplex PCR, and TCRdb kept only the in-frame ones, dropping some. Counted here are 69,000 or so clones, roughly three fifths occurring once; the ten biggest clones make up over 15%. CDR3 length: 12 residues. Germline CDR1 SNHLY, CDR2 FYNNEI. This TCR derives from a human donor with alopecia areata. This chain connects TRBV2 to TRBJ2-7, with 7 bases aligning to TRBD1. The sequences come from CD8+ T cells sorted from blood, collected at week 0. DNA of the CDR3: TGTGCAAGTCGAGAGGGGGCTAACGAGCAGTACTTC. The encoded protein is CASREGANEQYF.